This entry lists 20 T cell receptor beta chains sequenced from one sample in a study of T cell responses to AZD1222 COVID-19 vaccine. TCRdb's table, derived via immunoSEQ multiplex PCR, lists solely in-frame clones and lacks some. Of roughly 76,000 clones in the sample, about nine tenths are singletons; the top ten hold about 2.5%. The sequencing used peripheral blood, collected on day 0 of AZD1222 vaccination. Receptors were obtained from an adult in good health.

This clone was detected only once. V is TRBV7-9 and J is TRBJ2-1; TRBD2 matches 10 bases. The CDR3 has 16 residues. Germline V CDR1 and CDR2: SEHNR, FQNEAQ (reference sequence). With V trimmed by 3 bases and J by 7 bases, 9 bases remained unmatched. The CDR3 DNA follows: TGTGCCAGCAGCTTCATAGCGGGGGGAAGTGGGAATGAGCAGTTCTTC. This gives the protein CASSFIAGGSGNEQFF.

The chain recombines TRBV6-5 with TRBJ2-1; no definite D call. Germline values: CDR1 MNHEY, CDR2 SVGAGI. V lost 1 base and J 2 bases, leaving 9 bases between the germline ends. The CDR3 covers 15 residues. CDR3 residues: CASSYFGPAYNEQFF. CDR3 in DNA: TGTGCCAGCAGTTACTTTGGGCCCGCCTACAATGAGCAGTTCTTC.

The chain has TRBV19 and TRBJ2-1, with 8 bases fitting TRBD2. Germline V gene sequence: CDR1 LNHDA, CDR2 SQIVND (reference sequence). The CDR3 has 15 residues. The V segment lost 7 bases and the J segment 10 bases; nucleotides outside the gene matches: 15. The CDR3: CASTVTGGPFREQFF. The CDR3, as DNA: TGTGCCAGTACTGTGACGGGAGGGCCCTTTAGAGAGCAGTTCTTC.

The V call is TRBV10-3, the J call TRBJ1-1; D not resolved. The germline V and J ends were trimmed by 4 bases and 1 base, with 10 bases remaining between them. Germline V gives CDR1 ENHRY, CDR2 SYGVKD. This CDR3 region has 14 residues. In nucleotides, the CDR3 is TGTGCCATCAGTGCTAAGACAACGAACACTGAAGCTTTCTTT. It is translated as CAISAKTTNTEAFF.

V gene TRBV6-5 combines with J gene TRBJ1-4; D is uncertain. V was shortened by 6 bases and J by 3 bases, with 14 bases between the two germline ends. CDR1 MNHEY and CDR2 SVGAGI come from the germline V gene. There are 15 residues in the CDR3. The CDR3, as DNA: TGTGCCAGCAGAACGTCCTTTCTCTCTAATGAAAAACTGTTTTTT. Translated, it gives CASRTSFLSNEKLFF.

The rearrangement uses TRBV7-2 and TRBJ1-2; D might be TRBD1 (5 bases). V gave up 3 bases and J gave up 8 bases, with 10 bases separating them. From germline, CDR1 is SGHTA and CDR2 FQGNSA. This CDR3 spans 12 amino acids. The CDR3 loop is CASSFSRDGYTF. In DNA, the CDR3 is TGTGCCAGCAGCTTTAGCAGGGACGGCTACACCTTC.

The chain joins TRBV5-5 to TRBJ2-5; 7 positions agree with TRBD2. Germline CDR1 and CDR2: SGHKS and YYEKEE (reference sequence). The CDR3 spans 14 residues. V lost 3 bases, J lost 5 bases, and 7 bases stayed unmatched. CDR3 DNA: TGTGCCAGCAGCTCCGGACTAGGGGCGGAGACCCAGTACTTC. It yields the protein CASSSGLGAETQYF.

The sample holds a few counts of this clone. The chain links TRBV11-3 to TRBJ1-6; unclear D gene. The V end was cut by 3 bases, the J end by 6 bases, with 6 bases between. The CDR3 runs 13 residues. Germline V gene sequence: CDR1 SGHNT, CDR2 YENEEA. The CDR3 region has the DNA TGTGCCAGCAGCTTCGGAGTTAATTCACCCCTCCACTTT. Translating gives CASSFGVNSPLHF.

The genes are TRBV30 and TRBJ1-2; D not resolved. Between the trimmed V and J ends, which lost 4 bases and 7 bases, there was a span of 13 bases. CDR3 length: 12 residues. Germline V CDR1 and CDR2: GTSNPN, SVGIG (reference sequence). CDR3 in DNA: TGTGCCTGGACTCAACAAATTGGTGGCTACACCTTC. It is translated as CAWTQQIGGYTF.

This clone was recorded only once. The chain has TRBV27 and TRBJ2-6; D is ambiguous. Trimming stripped 8 bases from V and 0 bases from J, with 11 bases between. The CDR3 consists of 15 residues. Germline CDR1 is MNHEY and CDR2 is SMNVEV (reference sequence). The CDR3 DNA is TGTGCCAGCCATCCAACCGGCTCTGGGGCCAACGTCCTGACTTTC. It is translated as CASHPTGSGANVLTF.

This clone has a single count. The rearrangement links TRBV11-3 to TRBJ2-5; unclear D gene. Deletions cut 1 base from V and 2 bases from J, with 8 bases between. Germline CDR1 is SGHNT and CDR2 is YENEEA. The CDR3 sequence is 14 residues long. The CDR3 DNA reads as TGTGCCAGCAGCTTAGTTGGCGATCAAGAGACCCAGTACTTC. Its protein product is CASSLVGDQETQYF.

The sample holds a few counts of this clone. J is TRBJ2-1 and V is TRBV9; D call uncertain. The CDR3 is made up of 14 amino acids. The V gene's germline CDR1 is SGDLS and CDR2 YYNGEE. V was cut by 0 bases and J by 8 bases, with 12 bases left in between. For the CDR3, the DNA is TGTGCCAGCAGCGTAGAGTTTGGTTCGGATGAGCAGTTCTTC. This gives the protein CASSVEFGSDEQFF.

V and J are TRBV28 and TRBJ1-3; weak D call: TRBD1 (5 bases). There are 16 residues in the CDR3. CDR1 is MDHEN, CDR2 SYDVKM, per germline. V lost 1 base and J lost 0, with 10 bases in between. CDR3 sequence reads: CASSLFDSHSGNTIYF. CDR3 nucleotide sequence: TGTGCCAGCAGTTTATTCGACAGCCACTCTGGAAACACCATATATTTT.

This sequence joins TRBV5-1 and TRBJ1-1; D gene unclear. Germline CDR1 is SGHRS and CDR2 is YFSETQ. The V end lost 1 base, the J end lost 7 bases, and 8 bases lay between the germline ends. The CDR3 has 12 amino acids. CDR3 region: CASSLTKDEAFF. In DNA form, the CDR3 reads TGCGCCAGCAGCTTGACTAAGGATGAAGCTTTCTTT.

The table lists this clone with a count of one. V and J are TRBV24-1 and TRBJ1-5; D is unclear. Trimming cost V 8 bases and J 4 bases, with 5 bases left between them. Per germline, CDR1 KGHDR and CDR2 SFDVKD. The CDR3 sequence is 11 residues long. CDR3 sequence: CATTLNQPQHF. For the CDR3, the DNA is TGTGCCACCACCCTGAATCAGCCCCAGCATTTT.

V usage is TRBV29-1 and J usage is TRBJ2-1, with 8 bases lining up with TRBD1. The V and J ends lost 3 bases and 10 bases, in that order; junction bases with no gene match: 26. The CDR3 contains 19 residues. The germline gives CDR1 SQVTM, CDR2 ANQGSEA. The CDR3 region is CSVDAGRGRGFWVRGEQFF. The DNA for the CDR3 is TGCAGCGTTGATGCCGGCAGGGGGCGCGGTTTTTGGGTCCGAGGGGAGCAGTTCTTC.

This chain joins TRBV28 and TRBJ2-3; D is unresolved. This CDR3 region has 11 residues. Germline V gives CDR1 MDHEN, CDR2 SYDVKM. Trimming took off 4 bases at V and 2 bases at J, with 1 base between the two ends. The CDR3 region is CASSYTDTQYF. DNA of the CDR3: TGTGCCAGCAGTTACACAGATACGCAGTATTTT.

This sequence joins TRBV19 and TRBJ2-1, with a possible D match to TRBD2 (7 bases). The length of the CDR3 is 14 residues. V lost 7 bases, J lost 7 bases, and 17 bases lay in between. Germline V gene sequence: CDR1 LNHDA, CDR2 SQIVND (reference sequence). CDR3 amino acids: CASIGGPSANEQFF. CDR3 bases: TGTGCCAGTATCGGGGGGCCATCCGCGAATGAGCAGTTCTTC.

The V and J genes are TRBV6-6 and TRBJ2-7; D is unclear. The length of the CDR3 is 14 residues. The V end lost 2 bases, the J end lost 0 bases, and 8 bases lay between the germline ends. Germline V gene data show CDR1 as MNHNY and CDR2 as SVGAGI (reference sequence). The CDR3 DNA follows: TGTGCCAGCAGTTACAGGTTGGCCTCCTACGAGCAGTACTTC. Amino acid sequence: CASSYRLASYEQYF.

The chain is built from TRBV11-2 and TRBJ2-5; D is uncertain. The length of the CDR3 is 11 residues. Germline lookup yields CDR1 SGHAT and CDR2 FQNNGV. Trimming removed 4 bases at V and 3 bases at J, with 3 bases between. Here the CDR3 DNA reads TGTGCCAGCAGCTATGAAGAGACCCAGTACTTC. Amino acid sequence: CASSYEETQYF.